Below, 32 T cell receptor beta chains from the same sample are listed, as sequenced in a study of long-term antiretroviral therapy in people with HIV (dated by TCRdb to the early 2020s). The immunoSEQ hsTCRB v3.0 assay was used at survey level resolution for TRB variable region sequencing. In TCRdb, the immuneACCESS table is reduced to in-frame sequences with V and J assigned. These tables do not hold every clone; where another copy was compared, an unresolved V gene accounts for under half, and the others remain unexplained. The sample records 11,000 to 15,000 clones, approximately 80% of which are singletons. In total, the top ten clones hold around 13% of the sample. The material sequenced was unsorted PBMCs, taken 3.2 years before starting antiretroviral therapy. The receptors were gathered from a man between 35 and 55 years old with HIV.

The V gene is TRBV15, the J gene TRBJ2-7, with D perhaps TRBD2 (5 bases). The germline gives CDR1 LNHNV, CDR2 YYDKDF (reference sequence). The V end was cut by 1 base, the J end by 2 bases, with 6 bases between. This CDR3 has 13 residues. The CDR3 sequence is CATSRGGTYEQYF. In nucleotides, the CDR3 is TGTGCCACCAGCAGAGGAGGGACCTACGAGCAGTACTTC. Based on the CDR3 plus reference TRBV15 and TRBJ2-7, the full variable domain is DAMVIQNPRYQVTQFGKPVTLSCSQTLNHNVMYWYQQKSSQAPKLLFHYYDKDFNNEADTPDNFQSRRPNTSFCFLDIRSPGLGDTAMYLCATSRGGTYEQYFGPGTRLTVT.

The chain's CDR3 is CASGWRGPTGGTEAFF. Written as DNA, the CDR3 is TGTGCTAGTGGTTGGAGAGGGCCCACCGGGGGCACTGAAGCTTTCTTT. V and J are TRBV12-5 and TRBJ1-1, with D possibly TRBD1 on 5 matching bases. Germline V CDR1 and CDR2: LGHNT, FRNRAP. CDR3 length: 16 residues. The V end was cut by 4 bases, the J end by 4 bases, with 19 bases between.

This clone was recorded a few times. This chain's CDR3 is CASSTKGQGAEAFF. The CDR3, as DNA: TGTGCCAGCTCCACCAAGGGACAGGGGGCTGAAGCTTTCTTT. V gene TRBV18 combines with J gene TRBJ1-1, with 11 bases matching TRBD1. The CDR3 contains 14 residues. The V gene end was trimmed by 6 bases and the J gene end by 6 bases; junction bases not matched to a gene: 6. CDR1 is KGHSH and CDR2 is LQKENI in the germline V gene.

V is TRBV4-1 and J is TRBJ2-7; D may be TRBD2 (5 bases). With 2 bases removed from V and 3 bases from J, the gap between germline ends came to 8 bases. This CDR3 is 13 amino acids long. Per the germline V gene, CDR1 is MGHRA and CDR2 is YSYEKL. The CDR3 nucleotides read TGCGCCAGCAGCCAACCGGGGAACTACGAGCAGTACTTC. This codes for CASSQPGNYEQYF.

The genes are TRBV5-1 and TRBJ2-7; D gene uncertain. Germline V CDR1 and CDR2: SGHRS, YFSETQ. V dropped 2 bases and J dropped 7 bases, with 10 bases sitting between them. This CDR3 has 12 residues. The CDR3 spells CASSLIPWEQYF. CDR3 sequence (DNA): TGCGCCAGCAGCTTAATTCCTTGGGAGCAGTACTTC.

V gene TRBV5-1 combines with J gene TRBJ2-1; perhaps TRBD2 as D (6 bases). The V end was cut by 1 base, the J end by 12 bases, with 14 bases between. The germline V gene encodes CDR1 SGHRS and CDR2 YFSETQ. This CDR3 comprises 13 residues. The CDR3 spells CASSLNLATGQFF. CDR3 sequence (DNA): TGCGCCAGCAGCTTGAACCTAGCGACGGGGCAGTTCTTC. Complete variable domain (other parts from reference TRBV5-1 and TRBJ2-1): KAGVTQTPRYLIKTRGQQVTLSCSPISGHRSVSWYQQTPGQGLQFLFEYFSETQRNKGNFPGRFSGRQFSNSRSEMNVSTLELGDSALYLCASSLNLATGQFFGPGTRLTVL.

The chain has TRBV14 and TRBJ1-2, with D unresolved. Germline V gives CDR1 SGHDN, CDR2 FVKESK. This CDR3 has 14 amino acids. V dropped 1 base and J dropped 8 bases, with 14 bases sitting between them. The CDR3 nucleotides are TGTGCCAGCAGCCAAGGCGGCCCGATGTGGGGCTACACCTTC. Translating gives CASSQGGPMWGYTF. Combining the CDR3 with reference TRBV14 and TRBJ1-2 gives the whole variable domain EAGVTQFPSHSVIEKGQTVTLRCDPISGHDNLYWYRRVMGKEIKFLLHFVKESKQDESGMPNNRFLAERTGGTYSTLKVQPAELEDSGVYFCASSQGGPMWGYTFGSGTRLTVV.

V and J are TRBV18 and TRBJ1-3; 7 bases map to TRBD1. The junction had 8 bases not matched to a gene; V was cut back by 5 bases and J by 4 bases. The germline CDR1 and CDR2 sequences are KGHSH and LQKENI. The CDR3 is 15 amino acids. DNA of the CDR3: TGTGCCAGCTCATCGACCCGGGACAGAGGAAACACCATATATTTT. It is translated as CASSSTRDRGNTIYF.

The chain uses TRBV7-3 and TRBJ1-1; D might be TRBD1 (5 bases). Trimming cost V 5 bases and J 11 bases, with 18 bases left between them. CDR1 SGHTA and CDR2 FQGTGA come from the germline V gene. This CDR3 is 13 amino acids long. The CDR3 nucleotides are TGTGCCAGCAGCCCTGGGACGGCAAGAGAGGCTTTCTTT. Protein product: CASSPGTAREAFF.

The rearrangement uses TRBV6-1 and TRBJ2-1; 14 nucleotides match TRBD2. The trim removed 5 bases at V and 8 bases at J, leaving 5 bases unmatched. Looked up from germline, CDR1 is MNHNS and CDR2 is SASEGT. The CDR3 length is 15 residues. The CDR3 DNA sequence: TGTGCCAGCAGTCACGGGACTAGCGGGGGAGATGAGCAGTTCTTC. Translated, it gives CASSHGTSGGDEQFF.

CDR3 sequence: CASSVAEGYGYTF. The DNA for the CDR3 is TGTGCCAGCAGCGTAGCAGAGGGTTATGGCTACACCTTC. V is TRBV9 and J is TRBJ1-2; D is unresolved. The CDR3 has 13 amino acids. V shed 0 bases and J shed 5 bases, with 8 bases lying between them. CDR1 is SGDLS, CDR2 YYNGEE, per germline.

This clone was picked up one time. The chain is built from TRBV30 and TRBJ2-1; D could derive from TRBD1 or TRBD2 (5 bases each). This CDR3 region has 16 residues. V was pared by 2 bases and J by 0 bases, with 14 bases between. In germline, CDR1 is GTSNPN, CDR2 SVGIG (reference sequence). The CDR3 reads CAWSPSGTGSYNEQFF. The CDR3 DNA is TGTGCCTGGAGTCCCTCGGGGACGGGCTCCTACAATGAGCAGTTCTTC. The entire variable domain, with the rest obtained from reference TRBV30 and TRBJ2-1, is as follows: SQTIHQWPATLVQPVGSPLSLECTVEGTSNPNLYWYRQAAGRGLQLLFYSVGIGQISSEVPQNLSASRPQDRQFILSSKKLLLSDSGFYLCAWSPSGTGSYNEQFFGPGTRLTVL.

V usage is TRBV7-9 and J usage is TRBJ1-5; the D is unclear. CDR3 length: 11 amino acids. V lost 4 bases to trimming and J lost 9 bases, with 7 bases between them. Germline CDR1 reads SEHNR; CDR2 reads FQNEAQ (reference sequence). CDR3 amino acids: CASSSLGPQHF. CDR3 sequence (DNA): TGTGCCAGCAGCTCCCTAGGGCCCCAGCATTTT.

The CDR3 region is CASSRIEGQTNGYTF. The CDR3, as DNA: TGTGCCAGCAGCCGAATTGAGGGACAGACTAATGGCTACACCTTC. This chain joins TRBV7-9 and TRBJ1-2, with 7 nucleotides matching TRBD1. The CDR3 consists of 15 residues. Germline V lookup: CDR1 SEHNR, CDR2 FQNEAQ (reference sequence). The ends lost 5 bases at V and 6 bases at J; junction bases unmatched: 12.

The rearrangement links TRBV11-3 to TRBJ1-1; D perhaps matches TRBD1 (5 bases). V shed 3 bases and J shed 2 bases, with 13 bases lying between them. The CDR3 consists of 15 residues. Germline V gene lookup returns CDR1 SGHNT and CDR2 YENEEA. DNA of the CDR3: TGTGCCAGCAGCTTCTCCGGCCAGGGCAACACTGAAGCTTTCTTT. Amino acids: CASSFSGQGNTEAFF.

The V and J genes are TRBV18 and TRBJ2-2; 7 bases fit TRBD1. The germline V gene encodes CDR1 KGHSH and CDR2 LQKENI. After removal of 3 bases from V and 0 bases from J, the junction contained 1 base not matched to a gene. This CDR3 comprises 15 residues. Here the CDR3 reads CASSPGTANTGELFF. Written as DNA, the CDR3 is TGTGCCAGCTCACCCGGGACAGCGAACACCGGGGAGCTGTTTTTT. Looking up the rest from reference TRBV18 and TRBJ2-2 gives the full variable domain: NAGVMQNPRHLVRRRGQEARLRCSPMKGHSHVYWYRQLPEEGLKFMVYLQKENIIDESGMPKERFSAEFPKEGPSILRIQQVVRGDSAAYFCASSPGTANTGELFFGEGSRLTVL.

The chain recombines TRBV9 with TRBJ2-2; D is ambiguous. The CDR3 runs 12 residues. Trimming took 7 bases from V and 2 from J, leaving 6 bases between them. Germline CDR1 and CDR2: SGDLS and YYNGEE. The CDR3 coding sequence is TGTGCCAGCCAAACTAACACCGGGGAGCTGTTTTTT. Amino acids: CASQTNTGELFF.

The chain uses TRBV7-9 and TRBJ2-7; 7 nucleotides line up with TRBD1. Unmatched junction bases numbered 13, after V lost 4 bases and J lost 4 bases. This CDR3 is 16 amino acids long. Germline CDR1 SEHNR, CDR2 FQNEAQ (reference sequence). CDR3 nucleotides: TGTGCCAGCAGCTCTTTAGGGGGCGCCGAGCGATACGAGCAGTACTTC. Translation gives CASSSLGGAERYEQYF. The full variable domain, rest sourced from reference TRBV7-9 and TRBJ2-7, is DTGVSQNPRHKITKRGQNVTFRCDPISEHNRLYWYRQTLGQGPEFLTYFQNEAQLEKSRLLSDRFSAERPKGSFSTLEIQRTEQGDSAMYLCASSSLGGAERYEQYFGPGTRLTVT.

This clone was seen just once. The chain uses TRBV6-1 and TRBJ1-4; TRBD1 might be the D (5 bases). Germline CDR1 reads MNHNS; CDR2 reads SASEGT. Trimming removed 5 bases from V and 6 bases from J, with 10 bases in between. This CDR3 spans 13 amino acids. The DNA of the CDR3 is TGTGCCAGCAGTATCTGGGGCGATGAAAAACTGTTTTTT. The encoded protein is CASSIWGDEKLFF.

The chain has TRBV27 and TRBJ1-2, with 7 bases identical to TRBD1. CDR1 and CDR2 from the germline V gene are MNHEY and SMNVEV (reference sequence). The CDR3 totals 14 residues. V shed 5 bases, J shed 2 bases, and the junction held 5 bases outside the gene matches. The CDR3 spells CASSEDRVNYGYTF. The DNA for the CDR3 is TGTGCCAGCAGTGAAGACAGGGTGAACTATGGCTACACCTTC.

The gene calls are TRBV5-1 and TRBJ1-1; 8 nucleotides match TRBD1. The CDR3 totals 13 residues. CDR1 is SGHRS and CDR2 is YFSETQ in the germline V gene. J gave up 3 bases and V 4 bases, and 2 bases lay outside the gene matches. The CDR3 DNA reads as TGCGCCAGCAGCCGGGGACAGGACACTGAAGCTTTCTTT. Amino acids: CASSRGQDTEAFF.

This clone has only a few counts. The CDR3 spells CASWGQGVTEAFF. Written as DNA, the CDR3 is TGTGCCAGCTGGGGGCAGGGCGTCACTGAAGCTTTCTTT. The chain carries TRBV6-1 and TRBJ1-1, with D possibly matching TRBD1 (6 bases). The V end was cut by 8 bases, the J end by 4 bases, with 14 bases between. The germline gives CDR1 MNHNS, CDR2 SASEGT. This CDR3 contains 13 residues.

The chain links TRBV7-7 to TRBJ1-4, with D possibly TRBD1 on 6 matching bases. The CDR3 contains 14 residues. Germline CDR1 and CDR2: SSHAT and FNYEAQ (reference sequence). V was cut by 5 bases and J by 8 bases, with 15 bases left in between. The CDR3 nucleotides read TGTGCCAGCAGCAAGGACAGAGTTGTAGAAAAACTGTTTTTT. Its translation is CASSKDRVVEKLFF. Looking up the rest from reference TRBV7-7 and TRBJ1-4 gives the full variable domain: GAGVSQSPRYKVTKRGQDVTLRCDPISSHATLYWYQQALGQGPEFLTYFNYEAQPDKSGLPSDRFSAERPEGSISTLTIQRTEQRDSAMYRCASSKDRVVEKLFFGSGTQLSVL.

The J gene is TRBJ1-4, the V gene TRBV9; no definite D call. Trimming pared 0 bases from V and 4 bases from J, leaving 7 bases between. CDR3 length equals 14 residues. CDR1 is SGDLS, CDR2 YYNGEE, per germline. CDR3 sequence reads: CASSVGQVNEKLFF. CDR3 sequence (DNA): TGTGCCAGCAGCGTAGGACAAGTTAATGAAAAACTGTTTTTT.

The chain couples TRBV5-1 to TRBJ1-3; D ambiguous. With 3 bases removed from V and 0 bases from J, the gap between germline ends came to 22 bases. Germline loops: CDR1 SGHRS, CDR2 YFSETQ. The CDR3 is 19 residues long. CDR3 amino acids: CASSSAPMEGLSSGNTIYF. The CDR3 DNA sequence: TGCGCCAGCAGCTCGGCCCCGATGGAAGGGCTTAGCTCTGGAAACACCATATATTTT. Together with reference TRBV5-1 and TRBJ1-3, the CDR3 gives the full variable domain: KAGVTQTPRYLIKTRGQQVTLSCSPISGHRSVSWYQQTPGQGLQFLFEYFSETQRNKGNFPGRFSGRQFSNSRSEMNVSTLELGDSALYLCASSSAPMEGLSSGNTIYFGEGSWLTVV.

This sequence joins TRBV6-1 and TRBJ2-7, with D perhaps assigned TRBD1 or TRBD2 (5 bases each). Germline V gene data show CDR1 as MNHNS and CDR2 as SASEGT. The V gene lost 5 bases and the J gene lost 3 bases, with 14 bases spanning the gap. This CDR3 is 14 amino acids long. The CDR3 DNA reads TGTGCCAGCAGTTTCCGGGACCGGGGCTACGAGCAGTACTTC. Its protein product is CASSFRDRGYEQYF.

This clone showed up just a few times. The CDR3 is CASSLSAGKRSPLHF. CDR3 DNA sequence: TGTGCCAGCAGCTTAAGTGCAGGGAAGAGATCACCCCTCCACTTT. The chain has TRBV7-2 and TRBJ1-6, with D perhaps matching TRBD1 (5 bases). Germline V gene lookup returns CDR1 SGHTA and CDR2 FQGNSA. V lost 2 bases to trimming and J lost 10 bases, with 15 bases between them. The CDR3 spans 15 residues.

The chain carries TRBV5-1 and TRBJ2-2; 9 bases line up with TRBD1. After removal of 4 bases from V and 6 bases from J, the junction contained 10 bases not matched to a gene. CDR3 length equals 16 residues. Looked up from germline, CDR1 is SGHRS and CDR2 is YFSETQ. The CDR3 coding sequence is TGCGCCAGCAGCCCCCCCTACAGGGGGCGGTCCGGGGAGCTGTTTTTT. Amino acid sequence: CASSPPYRGRSGELFF. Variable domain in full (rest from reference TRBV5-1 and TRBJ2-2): KAGVTQTPRYLIKTRGQQVTLSCSPISGHRSVSWYQQTPGQGLQFLFEYFSETQRNKGNFPGRFSGRQFSNSRSEMNVSTLELGDSALYLCASSPPYRGRSGELFFGEGSRLTVL.

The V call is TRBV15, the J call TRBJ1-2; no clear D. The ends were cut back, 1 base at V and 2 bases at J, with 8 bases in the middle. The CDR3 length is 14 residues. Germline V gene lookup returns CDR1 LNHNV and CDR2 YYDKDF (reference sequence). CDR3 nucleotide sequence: TGTGCCACCAGCAGAGTAGGCGAAAACTATGGCTACACCTTC. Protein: CATSRVGENYGYTF.

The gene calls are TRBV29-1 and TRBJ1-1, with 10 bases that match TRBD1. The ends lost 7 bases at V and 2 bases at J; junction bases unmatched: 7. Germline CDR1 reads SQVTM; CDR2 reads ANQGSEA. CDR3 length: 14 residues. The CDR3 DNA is TGCAGCGCGCGACAGGGGGCGGGAAACACTGAAGCTTTCTTT. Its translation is CSARQGAGNTEAFF.

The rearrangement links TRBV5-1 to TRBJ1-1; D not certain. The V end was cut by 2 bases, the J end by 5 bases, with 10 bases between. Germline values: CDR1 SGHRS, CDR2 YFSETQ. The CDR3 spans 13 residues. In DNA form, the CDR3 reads TGCGCCAGCAGCTTATCGCGGGGAACTGAAGCTTTCTTT. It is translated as CASSLSRGTEAFF.

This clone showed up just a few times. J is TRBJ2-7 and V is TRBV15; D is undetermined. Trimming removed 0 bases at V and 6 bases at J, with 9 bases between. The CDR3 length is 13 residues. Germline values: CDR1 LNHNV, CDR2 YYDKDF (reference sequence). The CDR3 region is CATSREGVIEQYF. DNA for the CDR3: TGTGCCACCAGCAGAGAGGGTGTGATCGAGCAGTACTTC.